What follows are 5 T cell receptor beta chains derived from one specimen sequenced in a study of PD-1 blockade in classical Hodgkin lymphoma. Time point: cycle 4 day 1 (C4D1), after less than 7 weeks of nivolumab. All trial patients relapsed after autologous stem cell transplantation. Profiling relied on immunoSEQ multiplex PCR, and the TCRdb table lists in-frame clones only, not all of them. The profile shows roughly 100,000 clones, approximately 89% of them singletons. The source was peripheral blood mononuclear cells (PBMCs), collected before the fourth cycle of nivolumab. The receptors come from a human donor with classical Hodgkin lymphoma.

This chain connects TRBV11-2 to TRBJ1-3; 7 bases agree with TRBD1. This CDR3 is 14 amino acids long. Germline V gives CDR1 SGHAT, CDR2 FQNNGV. The V gene end was trimmed by 5 bases and the J gene end by 4 bases; junction bases not matched to a gene: 5. The DNA of the CDR3 is TGTGCCAGCAGCACGGGACAGCGGGGAAACACCATATATTTT. It translates to CASSTGQRGNTIYF.

The chain carries TRBV5-6 and TRBJ2-5; D is unresolved. The germline V and J ends were trimmed by 4 bases and 2 bases, with 12 bases remaining between them. The germline gives CDR1 SGHDT, CDR2 YYEEEE. CDR3 length: 14 residues. The CDR3 coding sequence is TGTGCCAGCAGCCTACGGACGCCTCAAGAGACCCAGTACTTC. It is translated as CASSLRTPQETQYF.

The chain carries TRBV6-6 and TRBJ2-3, with D tentatively TRBD1 (6 bases). The germline gives CDR1 MNHNY, CDR2 SVGAGI (reference sequence). Deletions cut 1 base from V and 3 bases from J, with 14 bases between. The length of the CDR3 is 16 residues. CDR3 DNA sequence: TGTGCCAGCAGTTACTTTCTCGGACAGCCGACAGATACGCAGTATTTT. Translating gives CASSYFLGQPTDTQYF.

The chain recombines TRBV23-1 with TRBJ2-7, with a weak D call TRBD2 (6 bases). TRBV23-1 counts as an open reading frame of uncertain function. This CDR3 has 15 amino acids. Trimming took off 2 bases at V and 4 bases at J, with 15 bases between the two ends. The CDR3 is CASSQTSRSLYEQYF. The CDR3 bases are TGCGCCAGCAGTCAAACTAGCCGATCCCTGTACGAGCAGTACTTC.

The chain employs TRBV19 and TRBJ1-1; D unresolved. V was clipped by 5 bases and J by 1 base, with 14 bases between them. From germline, CDR1 is LNHDA and CDR2 SQIVND (reference sequence). The CDR3 totals 15 residues. CDR3 sequence reads: CASSGPLPQNTEAFF. The CDR3 DNA is TGTGCCAGTAGTGGACCGCTACCTCAGAACACTGAAGCTTTCTTT. The full variable domain, completed using reference TRBV19 and TRBJ1-1, is DGGITQSPKYLFRKEGQNVTLSCEQNLNHDAMYWYRQDPGQGLRLIYYSQIVNDFQKGDIAEGYSVSREKKESFPLTVTSAQKNPTAFYLCASSGPLPQNTEAFFGQGTRLTVV.